Below, 5 T cell receptor beta chains from the same sample are listed, as sequenced in a study of blood T cell repertoires in COVID-19 (dated by TCRdb to 2019 to 2021). The method behind the library was the immunoSEQ multiplex PCR assay. The clones in this table, taken by TCRdb from immuneACCESS, are in-frame only. Not every clone is retained; where verified, under half of the shortfall comes from an unresolved V gene, and the cause of the rest is unknown. The sample table holds roughly 200,000 clones, of which 94% were seen once. Of the sample, 0.6% to 0.8% is held by the ten largest clones. Sequenced sample: peripheral blood. These receptor sequences come from a man under 40 with COVID-19, enrolled during active disease.

The chain carries TRBV5-5 and TRBJ1-2, with 8 bases fitting TRBD1. This CDR3 contains 14 residues. Germline V gives CDR1 SGHKS, CDR2 YYEKEE (reference sequence). The V and J ends lost 4 bases and 6 bases, in that order; junction bases with no gene match: 8. CDR3 DNA: TGTGCCAGCAGCCCGCGGACAGGGCAGGATGGCTACACCTTC. This translates into CASSPRTGQDGYTF.

The rearrangement joins TRBV2 to TRBJ1-3; D is perhaps TRBD1 (6 bases). Per germline, CDR1 SNHLY and CDR2 FYNNEI. Trimming removed 6 bases at V and 5 bases at J, with 11 bases between. The CDR3 extends over 13 amino acids. CDR3 DNA sequence: TGTGCCAGCAGGGGGGACACAAGAAACACCATATATTTT. Translated, it gives CASRGDTRNTIYF.

This chain joins TRBV7-3 and TRBJ2-5; D is uncertain. Trimming took 0 bases from V and 5 from J, leaving 7 bases between them. Germline CDR1 SGHTA, CDR2 FQGTGA. This CDR3 region has 13 residues. The CDR3 loop reads CASSLTVRETQYF. The CDR3 DNA follows: TGTGCCAGCAGCTTAACGGTCCGGGAGACCCAGTACTTC.

CDR3 sequence: CASSDTGTSGGPGTGELFF. The CDR3 DNA reads TGTGCCAGCAGCGATACCGGGACTAGCGGGGGGCCCGGGACCGGGGAGCTGTTTTTT. The chain couples TRBV7-9 to TRBJ2-2; 15 bases match TRBD2. The CDR3 covers 19 residues. The germline CDR1 and CDR2 sequences are SEHNR and FQNEAQ (reference sequence). V was clipped by 5 bases and J by 5 bases; unmatched bases: 12.

In its sample, this clone was seen once. J is TRBJ1-1 and V is TRBV6-5, with D maybe TRBD1 (5 bases). Trimming cost V 6 bases and J 1 base, with 9 bases left between them. There are 13 residues in the CDR3. CDR1 is MNHEY and CDR2 is SVGAGI in the germline V gene. DNA of the CDR3: TGTGCCAGCAGCTCGGACAAGAACACTGAAGCTTTCTTT. Encoded protein: CASSSDKNTEAFF.